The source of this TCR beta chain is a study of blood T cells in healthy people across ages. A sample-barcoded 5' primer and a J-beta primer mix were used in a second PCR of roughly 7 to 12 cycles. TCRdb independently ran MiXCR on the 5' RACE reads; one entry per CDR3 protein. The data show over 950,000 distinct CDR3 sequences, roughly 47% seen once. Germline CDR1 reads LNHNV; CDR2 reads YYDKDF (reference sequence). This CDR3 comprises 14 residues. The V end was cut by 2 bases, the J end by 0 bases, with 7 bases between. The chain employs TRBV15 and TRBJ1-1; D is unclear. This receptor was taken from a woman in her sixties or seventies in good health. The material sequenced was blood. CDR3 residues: CATSRPRMNTEAFF. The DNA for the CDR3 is TGTGCCACCAGCAGACCCCGCATGAACACTGAAGCTTTCTTT.